This TCR beta chain comes out of a study of T cells in women clearing cervical HPV infection. Study-wide background: Control women cleared a single incident HPV16 infection within 12 months.

Concerning this clone itself: Its antigen is unknown. The CDR3 is cut off 3 residues early in the read; its end comes from the germline J gene.

Profiled with immunoSEQ multiplex PCR; TCRdb holds only in-frame clones, not every one. The table for this sample gives tens of thousands of clones. Overall study results and limits: Cases carried less TRBV6-7 than controls: approximately 0.1% versus 0.16%.

Germline-derived CDR1 and CDR2 are GTSNPN and SVGIG (reference sequence). The CDR3 is 13 amino acids. HPV was found by MY09/MY11 PCR and dot-blot genotyping. The TCR comes from a woman between 18 and 70 years old with a cervical HPV16 infection that either progressed to CIN3+ or cleared (not recorded which). The sequenced sample consisted of blood buffy coat. The gene calls are TRBV30 and TRBJ2-2, with TRBD1 matching over 10 bases. The CDR3 sequence: CAAKLDRGEKLFF. The DNA read from the CDR3 is TGTGCCGCAAAACTGGACAGGGGGGAAAAG. Supplemented by reference TRBV30 and TRBJ2-2, the full variable domain reads SQTIHQWPATLVQPVGSPLSLECTVEGTSNPNLYWYRQAAGRGLQLLFYSVGIGQISSEVPQNLSASRPQDRQFILSSKKLLLSDSGFYLCAAKLDRGEKLFFGEGSRLTVL.